This T cell receptor (beta chain) emerged from a study of blood T cells in healthy people across ages (dated by TCRdb to about 2015). A note on the overall study: In model experiments, template switching captured roughly one uniquely barcoded TCR beta cDNA molecule for every two T cells. The donors were split into four age groups: young (average around 16 years), middle-aged (roughly 39), aged (roughly 60) and long-lived (approximately 80). Using deep sequencing normalized with unique cDNA molecular identifiers, the study measured how TCR beta repertoire diversity changes with age. To avoid experimental bias, donors of different ages were distributed randomly across sequencing lanes. The study analyzed two additional independent replicas of 1 million unique cDNA reads from the same blood draw for two donors, one aged 18 to 30 and one aged 80 or older. The research as a whole found: Donor CMV infection status was unknown, potentially confounding age-related changes in expanded clonotypes. Estimates of total diversity from one million sequenced T cells were regarded as lower bounds and underestimates. Observed TCR beta diversity per million T cells fell roughly linearly with age, and a significant reduction was already apparent by age roughly 41. Bulk unsorted PBMC profiling prevented conclusive comparison of naive and antigen-experienced compartments. Observed TCR beta diversity correlated strongly with the percentage of naive T cells measured by flow cytometry. Compared with the aged group, more naive CD4+ T cells, fewer expanded clones and increased TCR diversity were shown by the long-lived group, suggesting age selection.

The protocol used for the library was 5' RACE. Sequencing instrument: Illumina HiSeq 2500. The second PCR ran for about 6 to 11 cycles and used a J-beta primer mix along with a sample-barcoded 5' primer. Each TCR beta cDNA molecule received a unique molecular identifier from a template-switch 5' adaptor carrying 12 random nucleotides. Each sample yielded at least 3 million CDR3-containing paired-end reads. All of the RNA was converted into first-strand cDNA using the Mint cDNA synthesis kit, with a TRBC-specific oligonucleotide serving as the primer. Following uracil-DNA glycosylase treatment, a first 18-cycle PCR with universal primers M1SS and BC2_uni_R was performed on all cDNA. The authors' analysis ran thus. For normalization, 1 million high-quality reads, each with a distinct molecular identifier, were randomly selected from each sample. Reads sharing molecular identifiers were discarded rather than binned into consensus sequences. MiTCR, set to a Q25 quality threshold and the strictest error-elimination algorithm, was used for CDR3 identification, clonotype clustering and error correction. A nonparametric unseen species model with Euler transformation was used to estimate a lower bound on total TCR beta diversity. Through fastp at Q25 and MiXCR, TCRdb rebuilt clones from the public reads, retaining in-frame beta chains. Every entry covers one CDR3 protein and lists the most common genes and DNA from its rows. It is TCRdb's table, rather than the study itself, that gives the V and J calls and clone size. The sample yields about a million distinct CDR3 sequences; 45% to 50% were counted once. Around 15% of the sample is in the top ten clones.

On this clonotype: Its antigen is currently not known. One end of the junction varies from germline; a read error may be responsible.

CDR1 and CDR2, looked up from the germline V gene (reference sequence), are LGHDT and YNNKEL. The CDR3 numbers 17 residues from cysteine through phenylalanine. Of all the DNA, just the CDR3 is kept, 51 bases in frame from base 1. The donors were 40 or so Caucasian individuals from Russia, aged roughly 6 to 90 years, who were systemically healthy. Approximately 9.3 milliliters of peripheral blood were collected from each donor into EDTA-treated Vacutainer tubes. Ficoll-Paque density-gradient centrifugation was used to isolate PBMCs, with at least 6.5 million per sample. Trizol reagent was used to extract total RNA from the PBMCs, yielding at least 5 micrograms per sample. The percentages of naive CD45RAhigh/CD27high T cells were determined by flow cytometry on a PBMC aliquot from every donor.

This receptor chain uses TRBV3-1 and TRBJ2-3, with a tentative D gene TRBD1 over 5 matching bases. This TCR was sampled from a man aged 30 to 45 in good health. Sequenced: blood. Here is the DNA: TGTGCCAGCAGCCCGCTTTACCAAGGGGTGAGCATAGATACGCAGTATTTT. The translation is CASSPLYQGVSIDTQYF.